A single sample is the source of the 2 T cell receptor beta chains below, sequenced in a study of blood T cell repertoires in COVID-19. Profiling relied on immunoSEQ multiplex PCR, and the TCRdb table lists in-frame clones only, not all of them. In the table there are 250,000 to 300,000 clones, about 90% of which are singletons. Sequencing was performed on PBMCs or T cells enriched from blood (not recorded which). The receptors originated from a human donor in a cohort exposed to, infected with or recovered from COVID-19 (not recorded which). The donor label of this sample is uncertain.

The V call is TRBV19, the J call TRBJ1-2; D is unresolved. The V gene's germline CDR1 is LNHDA and CDR2 SQIVND (reference sequence). This CDR3 is 12 amino acids long. V shed 5 bases and J shed 3 bases, with 7 bases lying between them. As DNA, the CDR3 is TGTGCCAGTAGTCAGGTGGACTATGGCTACACCTTC. Amino acids: CASSQVDYGYTF.

Concerning this clone: Distinct nucleotide sequences in the sample also encode this CDR3. This chain connects TRBV5-1 to TRBJ2-7; the match to TRBD1 covers 10 bases. The CDR3 has 14 residues. Unmatched junction bases numbered 5, after V lost 4 bases and J lost 4 bases. Germline assignment: CDR1 SGHRS and CDR2 YFSETQ. The CDR3 region is CASSPGQGLYEQYF. CDR3 bases: TGCGCCAGCAGCCCGGGACAGGGGTTGTACGAGCAGTACTTC.